The 27 T cell receptor beta chains presented below share a single source sample, sequenced in a study of shared clonotypes between healthy human individuals. This table comes from immunoSEQ multiplex PCR, and its TCRdb copy is limited to in-frame clones, with some not included. Found here are about 2,500,000 clones, approximately 94% of them singletons; the top ten hold around 0.15%. Sequenced input: naive CD4+ T cells sorted from blood. Regarding subset: CD45RA+ positively selected. These receptors originate from a man between 18 and 35 years old in good health.

This clone was observed a single time. V and J are TRBV28 and TRBJ2-1, with TRBD2 identical over 8 bases. The V gene's germline CDR1 is MDHEN and CDR2 SYDVKM. J gave up 5 bases and V 4 bases, and 7 bases lay outside the gene matches. This CDR3 is built from 15 residues. The CDR3 DNA follows: TGTGCCAGCAGTTCAGCGGGGGAATTAAACAATGAGCAGTTCTTC. It codes for CASSSAGELNNEQFF.

The chain employs TRBV19 and TRBJ2-7; TRBD1 aligns across 8 bases. The CDR3 length is 13 residues. CDR1 is LNHDA, CDR2 SQIVND, per germline (reference sequence). Trimming removed 7 bases from V and 5 bases from J; junction bases left unmatched: 7. The CDR3 DNA follows: TGTGCCAGTACCGGACAGGGAGGTGACGAGCAGTACTTC. Translation: CASTGQGGDEQYF.

The genes are TRBV6-6 and TRBJ1-5, with TRBD1 matching over 7 bases. The CDR3 contains 14 residues. Germline assignment: CDR1 MNHNY and CDR2 SVGAGI (reference sequence). The junction had 6 bases not matched to a gene; V was cut back by 7 bases and J by 3 bases. Written as DNA, the CDR3 is TGTGCCAGCAACGCCCAGGGGGACAATCAGCCCCAGCATTTT. Its translation is CASNAQGDNQPQHF.

V gene TRBV11-2 combines with J gene TRBJ2-5, with D perhaps matching TRBD2 (5 bases). The CDR3 is 13 amino acids. Trimming took 5 bases from V and 9 from J, leaving 16 bases between them. Germline V lookup: CDR1 SGHAT, CDR2 FQNNGV. DNA for the CDR3: TGTGCCAGCAGCGTATCCCTTCAGGAGGCCCAGTACTTC. This translates into CASSVSLQEAQYF.

As for this clone: The germline gene is not matched at one end of the junction; a read error may be the cause. This chain links TRBV28 with TRBJ1-1; D ambiguous. Germline V lookup: CDR1 MDHEN, CDR2 SYDVKM. The CDR3 runs 14 residues. The CDR3 sequence: CASSFPPINTEAFF. Here the CDR3 DNA reads TGTGCCAGCAGTTTTCCCCCCATTAACACCGAAGCTTTCTTT.

This clone was detected a few times. V usage is TRBV30 and J usage is TRBJ1-1; weak D call: TRBD1 (5 bases). Germline CDR1 GTSNPN, CDR2 SVGIG (reference sequence). This CDR3 is 13 amino acids long. V was clipped by 8 bases and J by 1 base, with 14 bases between them. The CDR3 DNA sequence: TGTGCCGGATGGGGGAGAGGGAACACTGAAGCTTTCTTT. Its translation is CAGWGRGNTEAFF.

The chain couples TRBV27 to TRBJ2-1, with 9 bases matching TRBD1. V lost 4 bases and J lost 7; bases outside the gene matches: 8. The CDR3 length is 15 residues. Germline V gene sequence: CDR1 MNHEY, CDR2 SMNVEV (reference sequence). The CDR3 is CASSWTGDQGNEQFF. The CDR3 DNA reads as TGTGCCAGCAGTTGGACAGGGGATCAAGGTAATGAGCAGTTCTTC.

The V gene is TRBV7-2, the J gene TRBJ2-5; the D is unclear. V dropped 3 bases and J dropped 4 bases, with 12 bases sitting between them. The CDR3 length is 14 residues. The germline gives CDR1 SGHTA, CDR2 FQGNSA. As DNA, the CDR3 is TGTGCCAGCAGCTTGTTTCCCGGGCCAGAGACCCAGTACTTC. This sequence encodes CASSLFPGPETQYF. The full variable domain, completed using reference TRBV7-2 and TRBJ2-5, is GAGVSQSPSNKVTEKGKDVELRCDPISGHTALYWYRQSLGQGLEFLIYFQGNSAPDKSGLPSDRFSAERTGGSVSTLTIQRTQQEDSAVYLCASSLFPGPETQYFGPGTRLLVL.

The chain uses TRBV13 and TRBJ1-4; TRBD1 might be the D (5 bases). Looked up from germline, CDR1 is PRHDT and CDR2 is FYEKMQ (reference sequence). The CDR3 loop spans 15 amino acids. V lost 5 bases, J lost 2 bases, and 12 bases lay in between. The DNA for the CDR3 is TGTGCCAGCAGCGGGAAACAGGAGACTAATGAAAAACTGTTTTTT. Protein: CASSGKQETNEKLFF.

This clone was seen only once. The V call is TRBV28, the J call TRBJ1-1; D perhaps matches TRBD1 (6 bases). The CDR3 runs 14 residues. The V end was cut by 3 bases, the J end by 4 bases, with 12 bases between. CDR1 and CDR2 (germline): MDHEN, SYDVKM. The DNA for the CDR3 is TGTGCCAGCAGTTTTCAAGGGGGTAGCACTGAAGCTTTCTTT. This gives the protein CASSFQGGSTEAFF.

The chain combines TRBV28 with TRBJ2-7, with D perhaps being TRBD1 or TRBD2 (5 bases each). Germline V gene lookup returns CDR1 MDHEN and CDR2 SYDVKM. V lost 3 bases to trimming and J lost 1 base, with 13 bases between them. The CDR3 spans 15 residues. CDR3 loop: CASSFPRERSYEQYF. Here the CDR3 DNA reads TGTGCCAGCAGTTTTCCCAGGGAGAGGTCCTACGAGCAGTACTTC.

The chain uses TRBV30 and TRBJ2-1; TRBD2 might be the D (6 bases). The germline V gene encodes CDR1 GTSNPN and CDR2 SVGIG (reference sequence). This CDR3 is built from 14 residues. The ends were cut back, 0 bases at V and 1 base at J, with 7 bases in the middle. The CDR3 is CAWSVGRSYNEQFF. In DNA form, the CDR3 reads TGTGCCTGGAGTGTAGGGAGGTCCTACAATGAGCAGTTCTTC.

The rearrangement links TRBV18 to TRBJ1-6, with D possibly TRBD1 on 5 matching bases. The CDR3 contains 14 residues. The V end was cut by 4 bases, the J end by 4 bases, with 8 bases between. Germline V gives CDR1 KGHSH, CDR2 LQKENI. This CDR3 is CASSLEGYNSPLHF. The CDR3 DNA is TGTGCCAGCTCACTTGAGGGGTATAATTCACCCCTCCACTTT.

The V and J genes are TRBV7-2 and TRBJ2-1; D gene uncertain. The germline CDR1 and CDR2 sequences are SGHTA and FQGNSA. The CDR3 is made up of 14 amino acids. Trimming removed 5 bases at V and 8 bases at J, with 16 bases between. The CDR3 sequence is CASSPRPGGDEQFF. In nucleotides, the CDR3 is TGTGCCAGCAGCCCTCGGCCCGGCGGCGATGAGCAGTTCTTC.

This chain uses TRBV6-6 with TRBJ2-5; D is perhaps TRBD1 (6 bases). The CDR3 sequence is 14 residues long. Trimming took 6 bases from V and 0 from J, leaving 11 bases between them. CDR1 and CDR2 (germline): MNHNY, SVGAGI (reference sequence). The CDR3 DNA reads TGTGCCAGCAGCAGACAGGAATACCAAGAGACCCAGTACTTC. This codes for CASSRQEYQETQYF.

The chain joins TRBV30 to TRBJ1-3; D gene unclear. Per the germline V gene, CDR1 is GTSNPN and CDR2 is SVGIG (reference sequence). The V gene lost 1 base and the J gene lost 0 bases, with 7 bases spanning the gap. The CDR3 sequence is 14 residues long. Here the CDR3 reads CAWSGGDSGNTIYF. The CDR3 DNA follows: TGTGCCTGGAGTGGCGGGGACTCTGGAAACACCATATATTTT.

The chain couples TRBV11-2 to TRBJ2-7; 9 bases agree with TRBD1. Germline V CDR1 and CDR2: SGHAT, FQNNGV. The junction had 11 bases not matched to a gene; V was cut back by 5 bases and J by 3 bases. CDR3 size: 16 residues. The CDR3 loop is CASSILLGTGFYEQYF. The CDR3 DNA is TGTGCCAGCAGCATCCTCCTGGGGACAGGGTTCTACGAGCAGTACTTC.

The chain links TRBV9 to TRBJ1-4; TRBD1 might be the D (6 bases). The V end lost 6 bases, the J end lost 8 bases, and 11 bases lay between the germline ends. CDR1 is SGDLS and CDR2 is YYNGEE in the germline V gene. The CDR3 is made up of 12 amino acids. CDR3 nucleotide sequence: TGTGCCAGCAACAGGGATGGCGAAAAACTGTTTTTT. Translated, it gives CASNRDGEKLFF.

V gene TRBV7-2 combines with J gene TRBJ2-7, with 7 bases identical to TRBD2. This CDR3 comprises 14 residues. V shed 0 bases and J 5 bases; nucleotides not matched to a gene: 4. Germline V gene lookup returns CDR1 SGHTA and CDR2 FQGNSA. The CDR3 DNA reads as TGTGCCAGCAGCTTAGCCAGGGAGGGTAACGAGCAGTACTTC. It yields the protein CASSLAREGNEQYF.

The J gene is TRBJ1-3, the V gene TRBV7-2; D is unresolved. V was cut by 5 bases and J by 0 bases, with 11 bases left in between. The CDR3 length is 15 residues. Germline CDR1 SGHTA, CDR2 FQGNSA. CDR3 DNA: TGTGCCAGCAGCCGACGCAGCTACTCTGGAAACACCATATATTTT. This codes for CASSRRSYSGNTIYF.

The V gene is TRBV5-1, the J gene TRBJ1-5, with D unclear. The CDR3 spans 14 residues. V lost 0 bases to trimming and J lost 2 bases, with 6 bases between them. Germline-derived CDR1 and CDR2 are SGHRS and YFSETQ. CDR3 sequence: CASSLASGNQPQHF. In nucleotides, the CDR3 is TGCGCCAGCAGCTTGGCCTCCGGCAATCAGCCCCAGCATTTT.

The chain combines TRBV19 with TRBJ2-6; D unresolved. The V gene lost 5 bases and the J gene lost 4 bases, with 18 bases spanning the gap. Germline values: CDR1 LNHDA, CDR2 SQIVND (reference sequence). This CDR3 is 17 amino acids long. The CDR3 nucleotides read TGTGCCAGTAGTTCCTTTCCGGAATGGACCGGGGCCAACGTCCTGACTTTC. Protein product: CASSSFPEWTGANVLTF.

The chain carries TRBV5-6 and TRBJ2-3, with 7 bases identical to TRBD1. The CDR3 length is 16 residues. The V segment lost 4 bases and the J segment 2 bases; nucleotides outside the gene matches: 10. Germline V gives CDR1 SGHDT, CDR2 YYEEEE. The CDR3 region has the DNA TGTGCCAGCAGCATAGGACAGGTCTTTAACACAGATACGCAGTATTTT. Translated: CASSIGQVFNTDTQYF.

The DNA of the CDR3 is TGTGCCAGCAGTCGTCGGGAGTTCAGGGATACGCAGTATTTT. Encoded protein: CASSRREFRDTQYF. The chain is built from TRBV28 and TRBJ2-3; possible D gene TRBD2, 6 bases. With 5 bases removed from V and 6 bases from J, the gap between germline ends came to 15 bases. The CDR3 runs 14 residues. Germline CDR1 reads MDHEN; CDR2 reads SYDVKM.

This chain joins TRBV5-6 and TRBJ2-7; D unclear. The V end lost 1 base, the J end lost 3 bases, and 8 bases lay between the germline ends. Germline assignment: CDR1 SGHDT and CDR2 YYEEEE. The CDR3 consists of 13 residues. This CDR3 reads CASSLRADYEQYF. CDR3 sequence (DNA): TGTGCCAGCAGCTTGAGGGCAGACTACGAGCAGTACTTC.

The CDR3 coding sequence is TGTGCCAGCAGCCCCGAGAGGAGGGTTCCACCCTGTGAGCAGTTCTTC. Translation: CASSPERRVPPCEQFF. The chain has TRBV21-1 and TRBJ2-1; no DNA check was done on the table's D call, TRBD2. TRBV21-1 counts as a pseudogene. The CDR3 spans 16 residues.

The genes are TRBV9 and TRBJ2-1, with 14 bases fitting TRBD2. Germline-derived CDR1 and CDR2 are SGDLS and YYNGEE. With V trimmed by 1 base and J by 8 bases, 5 bases remained unmatched. The CDR3 runs 16 residues. CDR3 residues: CASSVTRTSGRYEQFF. DNA for the CDR3: TGTGCCAGCAGCGTAACCAGGACTAGCGGGAGGTATGAGCAGTTCTTC.